This TCR beta chain was retrieved from a study of CD8 T cells in ankylosing spondylitis. Regarding the study as a whole: A TCR beta motif of 8 or 9 highly homologous variants appeared characteristic of ankylosing spondylitis blood.

This clonotype has a count of ten or more. Antigen: not known. TCRdb reanalysed the 5' RACE reads using MiXCR and keeps one entry per CDR3 protein. The sample includes just under 550,000 distinct CDR3 sequences, roughly an eighth seen only once; the top ten take 6.5% to 7%. CDR1 is SGHRS, CDR2 YFSETQ, per germline. With V trimmed by 4 bases and J by 5 bases, 10 bases remained unmatched. The CDR3 is made up of 18 amino acids. The chain uses TRBV5-1 and TRBJ2-2, with 14 positions matching TRBD2. The sequencing sample was made of blood, either unsorted or a sorted T cell fraction (not recorded which). This TCR came from a male donor with ankylosing spondylitis. CDR3 DNA: TGCGCCAGCAGCCAGGGACTAGCGGGAGTCGACGAGACCGGGGAGCTGTTTTTT. Translated: CASSQGLAGVDETGELFF.